These 16 T cell receptor beta chains share one sample of origin, sequenced in a study of T cell changes during pregnancy in multiple sclerosis. TCRdb's copy holds only in-frame clones and misses some; the assay was immunoSEQ multiplex PCR. The table has around 58,000 clones, roughly nine tenths seen once. The sample in question was peripheral blood, obtained before pregnancy. Receptors were obtained from a female donor with multiple sclerosis, enrolled in a pregnancy study.

This chain joins TRBV21-1 and TRBJ2-1; the table names TRBD1, a call not compared with the DNA. TRBV21-1 is classified as a pseudogene. The CDR3 runs to 17 residues. CDR3 amino acids: CASSKDPQGALCNEQFF. The CDR3 DNA is TGTGCCAGCAGCAAAGACCCGCAGGGGGCGTTGTGTAATGAGCAGTTCTTC.

The rearrangement links TRBV5-1 to TRBJ1-3, with a tentative D call TRBD1 (6 bases). This CDR3 spans 16 amino acids. The germline V gene has CDR1 SGHRS and CDR2 YFSETQ. Trimming took 0 bases from V and 4 from J, leaving 14 bases between them. The CDR3 DNA reads TGCGCCAGCAGCTTGGGGGTTGGCAGGGGCGGAAACACCATATATTTT. Translation gives CASSLGVGRGGNTIYF.

This clone appeared a single time. The chain links TRBV19 to TRBJ2-1; 15 nucleotides align to TRBD2. CDR1 and CDR2 (germline): LNHDA, SQIVND (reference sequence). V lost 7 bases and J lost 7; bases outside the gene matches: 8. This CDR3 has 16 residues. The CDR3 spells CASMGLAGGLLNEQFF. CDR3 DNA: TGTGCCAGTATGGGACTAGCGGGGGGCCTCCTGAATGAGCAGTTCTTC.

The chain is built from TRBV20-1 and TRBJ2-3, with 7 nucleotides matching TRBD1. CDR3 length: 11 residues. Germline lookup yields CDR1 DFQATT and CDR2 SNEGSKA (reference sequence). The CDR3 bases are TGCAGCGTAACGACCGGGACAGCTCGGTATTTT. This codes for CSVTTGTARYF.

The chain links TRBV7-2 to TRBJ1-4; 10 bases are shared with TRBD1. Germline V gene lookup returns CDR1 SGHTA and CDR2 FQGNSA. The CDR3 is 17 amino acids. The ends lost 4 bases at V and 7 bases at J; junction bases unmatched: 12. The CDR3, as DNA: TGTGCCAGCAGCTCGCCCCGGGACAGGGGAGCGGGTGAAAAACTGTTTTTT. This encodes CASSSPRDRGAGEKLFF.

This clone was seen more than once but under ten times. This sequence joins TRBV4-2 and TRBJ2-5, with 9 positions matching TRBD2. In germline, CDR1 is LGHNA, CDR2 YNFKEQ. The V gene end was trimmed by 0 bases and the J gene end by 4 bases; junction bases not matched to a gene: 6. This CDR3 region has 16 residues. This CDR3 reads CASSQDPAGGGETQYF. CDR3 nucleotides: TGTGCCAGCAGCCAAGATCCAGCGGGGGGAGGAGAGACCCAGTACTTC.

V is TRBV7-2 and J is TRBJ2-3, with TRBD2 identical over 8 bases. CDR1 and CDR2 (germline): SGHTA, FQGNSA. The CDR3 spans 16 residues. J was trimmed by 3 bases and V by 1 base; bases with no gene match: 6. The CDR3 reads CASSLGAGGATDTQYF. The CDR3 bases are TGTGCCAGCAGCTTAGGTGCGGGGGGAGCTACAGATACGCAGTATTTT.

This clone appeared many times. V and J are TRBV4-2 and TRBJ2-7, with 7 bases that match TRBD2. Germline CDR1 LGHNA, CDR2 YNFKEQ. V lost 0 bases to trimming and J lost 9 bases; unmatched junction nucleotides: 14. The CDR3 has 16 amino acids. DNA for the CDR3: TGTGCCAGCAGCCAAGACCTAGCCCGGGGGGTAGACGGGCAGTACTTC. It encodes CASSQDLARGVDGQYF.

V is TRBV7-9 and J is TRBJ1-2; D not certain. Trimming took 3 bases from V and 4 from J, leaving 9 bases between them. CDR1 and CDR2 (germline): SEHNR, FQNEAQ (reference sequence). The CDR3 contains 13 residues. DNA of the CDR3: TGTGCCAGCAGCTTTGAGAGGTCCTATGGCTACACCTTC. As protein: CASSFERSYGYTF.

The V call is TRBV6-5, the J call TRBJ1-6; 9 bases match TRBD1. The CDR3 spans 16 residues. The junction had 9 bases not matched to a gene; V was cut back by 2 bases and J by 10 bases. The germline gives CDR1 MNHEY, CDR2 SVGAGI. This CDR3 reads CASSYGSGTGLSPLHF. In DNA, the CDR3 is TGTGCCAGCAGTTACGGTTCCGGGACAGGGCTGTCACCCCTCCACTTT.

This rearrangement joins TRBV5-8 to TRBJ1-1; TRBD1 matches at 9 bases. This CDR3 contains 15 residues. Trimming removed 4 bases from V and 2 bases from J; junction bases left unmatched: 6. Germline assignment: CDR1 SGHTS and CDR2 YDEGEE. CDR3 sequence (DNA): TGTGCCAGCAGCCCCGGGGACAGGGCTAACACTGAAGCTTTCTTT. The encoded protein is CASSPGDRANTEAFF.

This chain uses TRBV5-1 with TRBJ2-3; D might be TRBD1 (8 bases). Trimming left V 4 bases short and J 3 bases short, with 15 bases between. This CDR3 has 15 amino acids. The germline V gene has CDR1 SGHRS and CDR2 YFSETQ. The CDR3 bases are TGCGCCAGCAGCAGATTACAGGGGGGGACAGATACGCAGTATTTT. Its protein is CASSRLQGGTDTQYF.

This clone was seen a single time. The V gene is TRBV7-9, the J gene TRBJ2-2; weak D call: TRBD2 (6 bases). The CDR3 runs to 15 residues. Between the trimmed V and J ends, which lost 0 bases and 2 bases, there was a span of 7 bases. Germline-derived CDR1 and CDR2 are SEHNR and FQNEAQ (reference sequence). The CDR3 DNA follows: TGTGCCAGCAGCTTAGCTAGCGGTAACACCGGGGAGCTGTTTTTT. Translating gives CASSLASGNTGELFF.

The chain combines TRBV13 with TRBJ2-7, with a tentative D call TRBD2 (5 bases). V lost 4 bases and J 5 bases, leaving 12 bases between the germline ends. This CDR3 has 13 residues. Germline V lookup: CDR1 PRHDT, CDR2 FYEKMQ (reference sequence). The CDR3 coding sequence is TGTGCCAGCAGCTCTTCCTCGGGGAACGAGCAGTACTTC. This codes for CASSSSSGNEQYF.

J is TRBJ1-4 and V is TRBV7-9; no definite D call. Germline values: CDR1 SEHNR, CDR2 FQNEAQ (reference sequence). The V gene lost 1 base and the J gene lost 5 bases, with 11 bases spanning the gap. The CDR3 has 15 amino acids. CDR3 residues: CASSLERAQNEKLFF. The CDR3 DNA sequence: TGTGCCAGCAGCTTAGAGAGGGCGCAAAATGAAAAACTGTTTTTT.

The chain links TRBV7-2 to TRBJ1-1, with D maybe TRBD1 (5 bases). V was cut by 1 base and J by 0 bases, with 15 bases left in between. From germline, CDR1 is SGHTA and CDR2 FQGNSA. CDR3 length equals 17 residues. CDR3: CASSLVPGVPLNTEAFF. CDR3 DNA sequence: TGTGCCAGCAGCTTAGTCCCGGGGGTCCCTCTGAACACTGAAGCTTTCTTT.